This TCR beta chain was captured in a study of metastatic and nonmetastatic thyroid tumors. The study, taken as a whole, reports: Benign nodules were reported to have significantly lower TCR beta diversity than malignant thyroid tumors, in blood and tumor.

Source study methods: It was from CDR3 differences across clinicopathological groups that a distant-metastasis classifier for papillary thyroid cancer was built. TCRdb re-called clones via MiXCR from the PCR reads. The V and J calls and clone size come from TCRdb's table, not from the authors' own analysis. In the table there are 13,000 or so clones, around 20% of which are singletons. Of note for this clone: The antigen remains undetermined.

Germline assignment: CDR1 SGHTA and CDR2 FQGNSA. The CDR3 has 14 amino acids. V lost 3 bases and J 2 bases, leaving 10 bases between the germline ends. Each patient went into thyroid surgery without having received any treatment. Sequenced material: adjacent normal tissue. V is TRBV7-2 and J is TRBJ1-2; no clear D gene. This clonotype was sampled from a female donor with papillary thyroid cancer or a benign thyroid nodule (not recorded which). Some clones in this sample may be carry-over from other donors' samples. CDR3 DNA: TGTGCCAGCAGCTTGAGTCAGGCGAACTATGGCTACACCTTC. Residues: CASSLSQANYGYTF.